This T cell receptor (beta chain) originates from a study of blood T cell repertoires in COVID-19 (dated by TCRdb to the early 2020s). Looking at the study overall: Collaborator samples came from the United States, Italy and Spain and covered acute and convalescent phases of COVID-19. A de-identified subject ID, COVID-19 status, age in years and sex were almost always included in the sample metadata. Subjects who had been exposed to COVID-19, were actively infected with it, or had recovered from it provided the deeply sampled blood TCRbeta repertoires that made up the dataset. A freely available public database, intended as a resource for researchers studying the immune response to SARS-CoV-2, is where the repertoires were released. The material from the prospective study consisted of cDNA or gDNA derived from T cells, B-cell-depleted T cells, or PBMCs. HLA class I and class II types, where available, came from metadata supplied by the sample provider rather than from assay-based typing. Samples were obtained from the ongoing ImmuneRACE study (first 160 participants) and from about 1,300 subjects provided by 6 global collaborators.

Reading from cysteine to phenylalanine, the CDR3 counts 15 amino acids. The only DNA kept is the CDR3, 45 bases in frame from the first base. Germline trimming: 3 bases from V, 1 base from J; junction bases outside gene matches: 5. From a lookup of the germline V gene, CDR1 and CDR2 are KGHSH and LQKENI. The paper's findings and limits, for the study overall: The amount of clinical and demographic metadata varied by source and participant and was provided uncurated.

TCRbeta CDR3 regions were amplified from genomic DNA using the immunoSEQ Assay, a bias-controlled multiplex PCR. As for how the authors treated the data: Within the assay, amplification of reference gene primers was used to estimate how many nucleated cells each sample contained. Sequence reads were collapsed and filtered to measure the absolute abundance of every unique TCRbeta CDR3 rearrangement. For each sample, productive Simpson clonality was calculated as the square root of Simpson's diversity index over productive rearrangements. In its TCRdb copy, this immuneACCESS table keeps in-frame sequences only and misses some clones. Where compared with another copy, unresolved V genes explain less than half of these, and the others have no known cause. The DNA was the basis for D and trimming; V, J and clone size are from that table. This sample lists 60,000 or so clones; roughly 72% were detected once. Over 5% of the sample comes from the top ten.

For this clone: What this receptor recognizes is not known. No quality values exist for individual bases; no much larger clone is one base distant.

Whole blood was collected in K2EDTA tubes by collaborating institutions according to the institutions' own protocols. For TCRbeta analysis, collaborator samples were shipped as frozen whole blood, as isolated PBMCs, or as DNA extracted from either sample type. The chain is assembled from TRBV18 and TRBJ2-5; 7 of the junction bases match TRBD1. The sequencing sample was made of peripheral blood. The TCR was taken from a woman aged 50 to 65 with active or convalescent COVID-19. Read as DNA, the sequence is TGTGCCAGCTCACCGAGAAAGGGGGCCCAAGAGACCCAGTACTTC. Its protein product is CASSPRKGAQETQYF.